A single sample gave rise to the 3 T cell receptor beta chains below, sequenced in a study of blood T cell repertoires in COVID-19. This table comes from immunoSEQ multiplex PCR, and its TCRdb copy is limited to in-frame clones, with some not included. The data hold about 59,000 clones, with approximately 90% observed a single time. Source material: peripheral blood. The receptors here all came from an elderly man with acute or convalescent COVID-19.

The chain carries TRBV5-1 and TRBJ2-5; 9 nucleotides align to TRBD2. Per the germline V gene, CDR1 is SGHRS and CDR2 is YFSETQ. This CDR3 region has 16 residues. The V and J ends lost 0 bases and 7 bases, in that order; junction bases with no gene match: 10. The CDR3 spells CASSLDTSGPQGTQYF. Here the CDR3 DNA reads TGCGCCAGCAGCTTGGACACTAGCGGGCCCCAGGGGACCCAGTACTTC. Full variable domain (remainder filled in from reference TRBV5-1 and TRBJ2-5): KAGVTQTPRYLIKTRGQQVTLSCSPISGHRSVSWYQQTPGQGLQFLFEYFSETQRNKGNFPGRFSGRQFSNSRSEMNVSTLELGDSALYLCASSLDTSGPQGTQYFGPGTRLLVL.

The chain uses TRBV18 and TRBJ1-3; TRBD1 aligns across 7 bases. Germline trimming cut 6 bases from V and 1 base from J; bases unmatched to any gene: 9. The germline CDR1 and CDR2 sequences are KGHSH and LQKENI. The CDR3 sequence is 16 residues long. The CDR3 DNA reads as TGTGCCAGCTCGCTTCGACAGGGCCATTCTGGAAACACCATATATTTT. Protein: CASSLRQGHSGNTIYF.

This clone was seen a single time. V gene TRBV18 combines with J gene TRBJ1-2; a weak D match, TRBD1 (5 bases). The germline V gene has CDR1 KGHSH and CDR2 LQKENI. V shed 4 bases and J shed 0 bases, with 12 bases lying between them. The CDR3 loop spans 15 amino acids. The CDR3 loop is CASSQEGRANYGYTF. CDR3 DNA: TGTGCCAGCTCACAGGAGGGGCGAGCTAACTATGGCTACACCTTC.